These T cell receptor beta chains were read from a single sample in a study of T cells in Graves' hyperthyroidism and ophthalmopathy. In TCRdb, the multiplex PCR reads were re-called with MiXCR into one record per CDR3 protein. The sample yields 750,000 to 900,000 distinct CDR3 sequences, over 35% seen once. Material: blood. The receptors here all came from a man aged 18 to 29 with Graves' hyperthyroidism. The CDR3 runs from the conserved cysteine through the conserved F or W. D genes are given only for firm matches. The listing skips clone size in some rows; elsewhere it reads once, few, many or a size class.

j_gene,v_gene,abundance,d_gene,CDR3nt,CDR3aa
TRBJ2-7,TRBV7-9,many,-,TGTGCCAGCAGCTTAGCGGGACGAGCCTACGAGCAGTACTTC,CASSLAGRAYEQYF
TRBJ1-1,TRBV7-2,-,-,TGTGCCAGCAGCTTAGGTCGGCAGAACTCTGAAGCTTTCTTT,CASSLGRQNSEAFF
TRBJ2-7,TRBV5-4,-,-,TGTGCCAGCAGCGGAACTTACCAGGGGTCCGAGCAGTACTTC,CASSGTYQGSEQYF
TRBJ2-7,TRBV6-1,-,TRBD1,TGTGCCAGCAGTTACTCTGGGACAGGGCTAGCCTACGAGCAGTACTTC,CASSYSGTGLAYEQYF
TRBJ2-7,TRBV11-1,-,TRBD2,TGCGCCAGCAGCCAAGATTTGCTAGCGGGAGTACTCGAGCAGTACTTC,CASSQDLLAGVLEQYF
TRBJ2-7,TRBV5-6,few,-,TGTGCCAGCAGAAGACAGTTACCCTACGAGCAGTACTTC,CASRRQLPYEQYF
TRBJ2-7,TRBV12-3/TRBV12-4,many,-,TGTGCCAGCAGCCCAGGGCCCTACGAGCAGTACTTC,CASSPGPYEQYF
TRBJ1-5,TRBV7-2,many,TRBD1,TGTGCCAGCAGCTTAGCGGACAGGGAATATCAGCCCCAGCATTTT,CASSLADREYQPQHF
TRBJ2-3,TRBV5-4,few,TRBD1,TGTGCCAGCAGCTTAGTAGGGACAGGGGGTACAGATACGCAGTATTTT,CASSLVGTGGTDTQYF
TRBJ2-7,TRBV15,-,-,TGTGCCACCAGCCCCCGACAGACCTACGAGCAGTGCTTC,CATSPRQTYEQCF
TRBJ1-1,TRBV9,few,TRBD1,TGTGCCAGCAGCGCAACAGGGGACGTGGGGACTGAAGCTTTCTTT,CASSATGDVGTEAFF
TRBJ1-1,TRBV7-3,many,-,TGTGCCAGCGGCCGACAGTCGAACACTGAAGCTTTCTTT,CASGRQSNTEAFF
TRBJ2-7,TRBV10-3,few,-,TGTGCCAGCAGTTACTCGACCCCCGAGCAGTACTTC,CASSYSTPEQYF
TRBJ1-6,TRBV6-2/TRBV6-3,-,-,TGTGCCAGCAGTTACCAGCCAGTCTATAATTCACCCCTCCACTTT,CASSYQPVYNSPLHF
TRBJ1-4,TRBV7-9,-,TRBD1,TGTGCCAGCAGCCTCTTTATCGGGACAGGGAACGAAAAACTGTTTTTT,CASSLFIGTGNEKLFF
TRBJ2-7,TRBV10-3,-,-,TGTGCCAGCAGTTACTCGTCCCGGGCCCCCTACGAGCAGTACTTC,CASSYSSRAPYEQYF
TRBJ1-1,TRBV19,many,-,TGTGCCAGTAGTATCTTGCCTGGATCGGGCACTGAAGCTTTCTTT,CASSILPGSGTEAFF
TRBJ1-3,TRBV19,-,-,TGTGCCAGTAGTACCCGGCGGAGCTCTGGAAACACCATATATTTT,CASSTRRSSGNTIYF
TRBJ1-4,TRBV20-1,many,-,TGCAGTTGCAGATTAGCCGGCAAAAATGAAAAACTGTTTTTT,CSCRLAGKNEKLFF
TRBJ2-7,TRBV7-9,-,TRBD1,TGTGCCAGCAGCTCGGGACAGCCAAGCGAGCAGTACTTC,CASSSGQPSEQYF
TRBJ2-5,TRBV7-2,-,TRBD1,TGTGCCAGCAAGTGGGTACAGGGGGCCCAAGAGACCCAGTACTTC,CASKWVQGAQETQYF
TRBJ2-5,TRBV6-9,-,-,TGTGCCAGCAGTCATCCGGTGGGGACCCAGTACTTC,CASSHPVGTQYF
TRBJ2-7,TRBV27,-,TRBD1,TGTGCCAGCAGTTTATCGAGGGACAGGGGAGGCGAGCAGTACTTC,CASSLSRDRGGEQYF
TRBJ1-4,TRBV18,few,-,TGTGCCAGCTCACCGGGGATCGAAGCTGAAAAACTGTTTTTT,CASSPGIEAEKLFF
TRBJ1-1,TRBV7-3,many,-,TGTGCCAGCAGCTTAAGCGACAGTGGGACTGAAGCTTTCTTT,CASSLSDSGTEAFF
TRBJ2-5,TRBV25-1,-,TRBD2,TGTGCCAGCAGTTACTCGCGACTAGCGGGAGAGACCCAGTACTTC,CASSYSRLAGETQYF
TRBJ1-2,TRBV7-9,many,-,TGTGCCAGCAGCTTAGCGGATGCTAACTATGGCTACACCTTC,CASSLADANYGYTF
TRBJ2-2,TRBV7-2,-,-,TGTGCCAGCAGCTTAGACGCCTTCATGGCCGGGGAGCTGTTTTTT,CASSLDAFMAGELFF
TRBJ2-7,TRBV25-1,-,TRBD1,TGTGCCAGCAGTGACGGGACAGGGGGTTCCTACGAGCAGTACTTC,CASSDGTGGSYEQYF
TRBJ2-2,TRBV10-3,-,-,TGTGCCACCACAGGGGAGCTGTTTTTT,CATTGELFF
TRBJ1-2,TRBV6-5,many,-,TGTGCCAGCAGTCCTGGGAGGGCCCTCGGCTACACCTTC,CASSPGRALGYTF
TRBJ1-2,TRBV9,-,-,TGTGCCAGCAGCGTAGACGGGGGGCTTCACTATGGCTACACCTTC,CASSVDGGLHYGYTF
TRBJ2-5,TRBV7-1,once,-,TGTGCCAGCAGCTCGGGGAGTCGGGGAGAGACCCAGTACTTC,CASSSGSRGETQYF
TRBJ2-5,TRBV29-1,many,TRBD2,TGCAGCGTGATAGCGGGAGTAAGGCAAGAGACCCAGTACTTC,CSVIAGVRQETQYF
TRBJ1-6,TRBV4-1,-,TRBD1,TGCGCCAGCAGCCAAGGGACAGGGGTGGGTTCACCCCTCCACTTT,CASSQGTGVGSPLHF
TRBJ1-5,TRBV10-3,-,-,TGTGCTGCTGGGGACCGACCTCCGCAGGGCAATCAGCCCCAGCATTTT,CAAGDRPPQGNQPQHF
TRBJ2-7,TRBV29-1,-,-,TGCAGCGTTGCGGGGGACCTTAACTACGAGCAGTACTTC,CSVAGDLNYEQYF
TRBJ1-1,TRBV6-2/TRBV6-3,-,-,TGTGCCAGCAGTTTACACAGGGAACGTAACCCTGAAGCTTTCTTT,CASSLHRERNPEAFF
TRBJ1-6,TRBV7-9,-,TRBD1,TGTGCCAGCAGCCGCAGTGGGACAGCCGTACCTTCACCCCTCCACTTT,CASSRSGTAVPSPLHF
TRBJ2-5,TRBV11-1,few,-,TGTGCCAGCAGCTCGGTGGGAAAGGAGATTCAAGAGACCCAGTACTTC,CASSSVGKEIQETQYF
TRBJ2-5,TRBV10-3,-,-,TGTGCCATCAGTCGCACGCGAGGACGGGAGACCCAGTACTTC,CAISRTRGRETQYF
TRBJ2-5,TRBV20-1,-,-,TGCAGTGCTACCGAGATTATGTACCAAGAGACCCAGTACTTC,CSATEIMYQETQYF
TRBJ1-1,TRBV20-1,-,-,TGCAGTGCTTATGTTCCCACTGAAGCTTTCTTT,CSAYVPTEAFF
TRBJ1-6,TRBV9,-,-,TGTGCCAGCAGCGTTACCGAGCGATATAATTCACCCCTCCACTTT,CASSVTERYNSPLHF
TRBJ1-5,TRBV2,many,-,TGTGCCAGCAGCGGGGCCCAAAACACTATTCAGCCCCAGCATTTT,CASSGAQNTIQPQHF
TRBJ1-1,TRBV6-6,-,-,TGTGCCAGCAGTTACTGGGCAGACCAGAACACTGAAGCTTTCTTT,CASSYWADQNTEAFF
TRBJ2-2,TRBV10-3,many,-,TGTGCCATCAGTACCTCAGGAGATGGGGAGCTGTTTTTT,CAISTSGDGELFF
TRBJ2-5,TRBV18,-,-,TGTGCCAGCTCAACTGGATGGTCTGAGGAGGAGACCCAGTACTTC,CASSTGWSEEETQYF
TRBJ2-7,TRBV25-1,-,-,TGTGCCACCCGAGGAGGTCAGGGAGTTCGCTACGAGCAGTACTTC,CATRGGQGVRYEQYF
TRBJ2-7,TRBV25-1,-,-,TGCGCCAGCAGCCAAGGTACAGGGTCAGCCTACGAGCAGTACTTC,CASSQGTGSAYEQYF
TRBJ1-2,TRBV6-5,many,TRBD1,TGTGCCAGCAGTGCAGGGGGCCTAAACTATGGCTACACCTTC,CASSAGGLNYGYTF
TRBJ2-7,TRBV14,-,-,TGTGCCAGCAGCCAAGATGAAACGATCGCCACCGAGCAGTACTTC,CASSQDETIATEQYF
TRBJ2-3,TRBV29-1,few,TRBD1,TGCAGCGTTGTGACATGGGACAGGGCGACAGATACGCAGTATTTT,CSVVTWDRATDTQYF
TRBJ1-3,TRBV29-1,-,-,TGCAGCGTTGGTACAGGGTATTCTATGAACACCATATATTTT,CSVGTGYSMNTIYF
TRBJ2-7,TRBV9,few,-,TGTGCCAGCAGCCAAGAAGAGGAGGGCTCCCTCTCCTACGAGCAGTACTTC,CASSQEEEGSLSYEQYF